This passage covers 11 T cell receptor beta chains from one sample sequenced in a study of blood T cell repertoires in COVID-19. Measured with immunoSEQ multiplex PCR; TCRdb has only the in-frame clones, and not every one. Of under 450,000 clones in the sample, approximately 89% are singletons; the top ten hold about 0.9%. The sequenced sample consisted of PBMCs or T cells enriched from blood (not recorded which). These receptor sequences come from a woman between 35 and 50 years old who had been exposed to COVID-19.

The chain employs TRBV3-1 (or the pseudogene TRBV3-2) and TRBJ2-6, with TRBD2 matching over 8 bases. Germline V gives CDR1 LGHDT, CDR2 YNNKEL (reference sequence). The CDR3 has 17 amino acids. The J segment lost 3 bases and the V segment lost 3 bases, leaving 7 bases of the junction unmatched. The chain's CDR3 is CASSHRGGLGGANVLTF. CDR3 bases: TGTGCCAGCAGCCACCGGGGGGGCCTTGGTGGGGCCAACGTCCTGACTTTC.

V is TRBV7-9 and J is TRBJ1-6; D may be TRBD1 (5 bases). CDR1 is SEHNR and CDR2 is FQNEAQ in the germline V gene (reference sequence). This CDR3 has 13 residues. V gave up 5 bases and J gave up 10 bases, with 12 bases separating them. This CDR3 is CASSDGGGSPLHF. The CDR3 coding sequence is TGTGCCAGCAGCGATGGGGGGGGATCACCCCTCCACTTT. Based on the CDR3 plus reference TRBV7-9 and TRBJ1-6, the full variable domain is DTGVSQNPRHKITKRGQNVTFRCDPISEHNRLYWYRQTLGQGPEFLTYFQNEAQLEKSRLLSDRFSAERPKGSFSTLEIQRTEQGDSAMYLCASSDGGGSPLHFGNGTRLTVT.

J is TRBJ2-7 and V is TRBV9; TRBD2 might be the D (6 bases). The CDR3 runs 16 residues. The V and J ends lost 4 bases and 3 bases respectively, with 20 bases between them. From germline, CDR1 is SGDLS and CDR2 YYNGEE. The CDR3 sequence: CASSISWRGDLYEQYF. The CDR3 nucleotides read TGTGCCAGCAGCATCTCATGGCGGGGTGACCTCTACGAGCAGTACTTC.

The rearrangement uses TRBV19 and TRBJ1-5, with D tentatively TRBD1 (5 bases). CDR1 and CDR2 (germline): LNHDA, SQIVND (reference sequence). The CDR3 has 15 residues. Trimming shortened V by 5 bases and J by 2 bases, and 13 bases separated the two germline ends. CDR3: CASSAGRGGNQPQHF. In nucleotides, the CDR3 is TGTGCCAGTAGTGCGGGACGCGGGGGCAATCAGCCCCAGCATTTT.

The chain is built from TRBV12-3 or TRBV12-4 and TRBJ1-1; weak D call: TRBD1 (5 bases). Trimming cost V 6 bases and J 6 bases, with 14 bases left between them. The CDR3 is 13 amino acids. CDR3 in DNA: TGTGCCAGCAGACTACAGGCGGGAGCTGAAGCTTTCTTT. Protein product: CASRLQAGAEAFF.

The rearrangement joins TRBV15 to TRBJ2-1; D possibly corresponds to TRBD1 (5 bases). The length of the CDR3 is 15 residues. The V end lost 0 bases, the J end lost 4 bases, and 10 bases lay between the germline ends. Germline CDR1 and CDR2: LNHNV and YYDKDF (reference sequence). This chain's CDR3 is CATSREAGKYNEQFF. The CDR3 DNA reads TGTGCCACCAGCAGAGAGGCAGGGAAATACAATGAGCAGTTCTTC.

The chain couples TRBV7-9 to TRBJ1-1, with unresolved D. CDR3 length: 14 amino acids. Per the germline V gene, CDR1 is SEHNR and CDR2 is FQNEAQ (reference sequence). V lost 5 bases and J 4 bases, leaving 14 bases between the germline ends. The CDR3 nucleotides are TGTGCCAGCAGCCCCGCGTTTACTGGCACTGAAGCTTTCTTT. Translated, it gives CASSPAFTGTEAFF.

This clone was counted only a few times. The gene calls are TRBV7-9 and TRBJ2-4, with 9 bases aligning to TRBD1. V lost 4 bases, J lost 8 bases, and 9 bases stayed unmatched. CDR1 SEHNR and CDR2 FQNEAQ come from the germline V gene (reference sequence). The CDR3 spans 15 residues. The DNA for the CDR3 is TGTGCCAGCAGCTCCAGCGGACAGGGGAGAGACATTCAGTACTTC. This codes for CASSSSGQGRDIQYF.

A word on this clone: Different DNA sequences within this sample yield the same CDR3. The genes are TRBV7-2 and TRBJ1-5; the D is unclear. The V gene lost 4 bases and the J gene lost 1 base, with 8 bases spanning the gap. Germline CDR1 is SGHTA and CDR2 is FQGNSA. The length of the CDR3 is 14 residues. DNA of the CDR3: TGTGCCAGCAGCTCCCAGGCGAGCAATCAGCCCCAGCATTTT. Its protein is CASSSQASNQPQHF.

The V and J genes are TRBV19 and TRBJ1-1; D gene uncertain. From germline, CDR1 is LNHDA and CDR2 SQIVND (reference sequence). The V end lost 5 bases, the J end lost 0 bases, and 10 bases lay between the germline ends. The CDR3 has 14 amino acids. The CDR3 bases are TGTGCCAGTAGTGGGAGAAACATGAACACTGAAGCTTTCTTT. It yields the protein CASSGRNMNTEAFF.

This sequence joins TRBV19 and TRBJ1-3; 8 bases agree with TRBD1. Unmatched junction bases numbered 11, after V lost 7 bases and J lost 0 bases. Germline V gene lookup returns CDR1 LNHDA and CDR2 SQIVND (reference sequence). The CDR3 runs 17 residues. CDR3 region: CASTVLGTGLSGNTIYF. CDR3 sequence (DNA): TGTGCCAGTACCGTACTGGGGACAGGCCTCTCTGGAAACACCATATATTTT.